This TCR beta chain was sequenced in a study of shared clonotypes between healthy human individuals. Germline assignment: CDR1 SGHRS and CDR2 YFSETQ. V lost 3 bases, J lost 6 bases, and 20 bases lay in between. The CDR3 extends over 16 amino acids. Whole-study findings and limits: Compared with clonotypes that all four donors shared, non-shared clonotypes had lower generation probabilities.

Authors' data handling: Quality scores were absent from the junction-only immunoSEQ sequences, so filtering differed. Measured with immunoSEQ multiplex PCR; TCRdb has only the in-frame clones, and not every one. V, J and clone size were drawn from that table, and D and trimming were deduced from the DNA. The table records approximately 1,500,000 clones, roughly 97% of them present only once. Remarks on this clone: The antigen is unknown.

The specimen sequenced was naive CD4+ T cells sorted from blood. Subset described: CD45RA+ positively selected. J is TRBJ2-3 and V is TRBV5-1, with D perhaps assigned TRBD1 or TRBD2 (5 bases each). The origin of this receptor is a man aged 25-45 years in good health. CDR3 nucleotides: TGCGCCAGCAGCTACCGTGTTGGGACCCAAGTTGATACGCAGTATTTT. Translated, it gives CASSYRVGTQVDTQYF.